This T cell receptor (beta chain) was recovered during a study of technical replicates of blood from several donors. This CDR3 is built from 17 residues. Some clones are missing from TCRdb's copy, which holds only in-frame ones; the method was immunoSEQ multiplex PCR. The sample records roughly 80,000 clones, 94% being singletons. Source material: T cells isolated from PBMCs. This sequence originates from a human donor in good health. The chain is built from TRBV21-1 and TRBJ2-1; TRBD2, the D gene given by the table, was not confirmed from the DNA. TRBV21-1 is assigned pseudogene status. The DNA for the CDR3 is TGTGCCAGCAGCCTCTCCCTAGCGGATAGCTCCTACAATGAGCAGTTCTTC. It is translated as CASSLSLADSSYNEQFF.